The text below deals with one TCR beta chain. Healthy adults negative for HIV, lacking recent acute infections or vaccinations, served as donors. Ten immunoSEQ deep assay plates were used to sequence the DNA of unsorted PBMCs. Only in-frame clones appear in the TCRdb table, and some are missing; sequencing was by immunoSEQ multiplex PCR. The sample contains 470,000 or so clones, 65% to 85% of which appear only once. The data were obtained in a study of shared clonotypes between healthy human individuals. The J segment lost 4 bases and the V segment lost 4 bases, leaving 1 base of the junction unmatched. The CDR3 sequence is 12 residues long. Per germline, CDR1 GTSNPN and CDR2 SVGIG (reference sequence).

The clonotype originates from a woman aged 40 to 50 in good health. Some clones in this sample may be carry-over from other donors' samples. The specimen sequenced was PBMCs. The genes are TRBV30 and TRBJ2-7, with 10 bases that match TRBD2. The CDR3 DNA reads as TGTGCCTGGACTAGCGGGAGTTACGAGCAGTACTTC. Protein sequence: CAWTSGSYEQYF.